This T cell receptor beta chain was observed in a study of shared clonotypes between healthy human individuals. CD45RO-negative CD8 cells positively selected for CCR7 made up the naive population, which excluded terminally differentiated effector memory CD45RA+ cells. Every one of the donors was a Caucasian adult that lived in Nashville, Tennessee. Trimming took off 1 base at V and 7 bases at J, with 6 bases between the two ends. In germline, CDR1 is SGDLS, CDR2 YYNGEE. The CDR3 runs to 12 residues. Under the authors' procedure: Filtering of immunoSEQ junctional sequences could not match full-length read filtering. Sequencing used immunoSEQ multiplex PCR; TCRdb keeps in-frame clones, though not all of them. V, J and clone size are taken as reported in that table, and D and trimming were inferred from the DNA itself. The data show just over 2,000,000 clones, with roughly 94% seen just once and 0.9% to 1.3% held by the top ten.

V and J are TRBV9 and TRBJ2-1; no firm D call. Sequences were obtained from naive CD8+ T cells sorted from blood. The receptor was derived from a man in his late teens or twenties in good health. The CDR3 DNA reads as TGTGCCAGCAGCGTAACGCTTAATGAGCAGTTCTTC. Protein: CASSVTLNEQFF.